Listed below are T cell receptor beta chains from one sample, sequenced in a study of blood T cells in healthy people across ages. MiXCR was run by TCRdb on the 5' RACE reads, yielding one entry per CDR3 protein. Of about 1,600,000 distinct CDR3 sequences listed, 42% were seen once; the top ten hold roughly 8.2%. Sequences were obtained from blood. These receptors all come from a woman under 30 in good health. CDR3s include the opening cysteine and the closing phenylalanine or tryptophan. D genes are given only for firm matches. Not every row has a clone size; where given, it reads once, few, many or a size class.

TRBJ2-7 | . | few | TRBV29-1 | TGCAGCGCCCTAGGAGAGGCTGGGGGCTACGAGCAGTACTTC | CSALGEAGGYEQYF
TRBJ1-5 | . | . | TRBV20-1 | TGCAGTGCTAGACGCCGGGTTCATCAGCCCCAGCATTTT | CSARRRVHQPQHF
TRBJ2-2 | . | few | TRBV5-1 | TGCGCCAGCAGCCTGCTAGGGGCCACGAACACCGGGGAGCTGTTTTTT | CASSLLGATNTGELFF
TRBJ1-1 | . | . | TRBV12-3/TRBV12-4 | TGTGCCAGCAGGGTTGCCAACACTGAAGCTTTCTTT | CASRVANTEAFF
TRBJ2-7 | . | few | TRBV20-1 | TGCAGTGCTCGATCGGGCCGATCCTACGAGCAGTACTTC | CSARSGRSYEQYF
TRBJ2-5 | TRBD2 | few | TRBV10-3 | TGTGCCATCAGCACCCTAGCGGGACAAGAGACCCAGTACTTC | CAISTLAGQETQYF
TRBJ2-7 | . | few | TRBV23-1 | TGCGCCAGAGACACCTACGAGCAGTACTTC | CARDTYEQYF
TRBJ1-3 | . | . | TRBV4-1 | TGCGCCAGCAGCCAGGCCAGGGGAGGTGGAAACACCATATATTTT | CASSQARGGGNTIYF
TRBJ2-6 | . | . | TRBV12-3/TRBV12-4 | TGTGCCAGCGGCTCCCGAATCTCTGGGGCCAACGTCCTGACTTTC | CASGSRISGANVLTF
TRBJ1-2 | TRBD1 | . | TRBV6-2/TRBV6-3 | TGTGCCAGCAGACCCCCAGCAGGGGGTGGCTACACCTTC | CASRPPAGGGYTF
TRBJ2-5 | . | . | TRBV7-7 | TGTGCTAGCAGCTCGAGTCTTGGGCAAGAGACCCAGTACTTC | CASSSSLGQETQYF
TRBJ1-2 | . | few | TRBV6-5 | TGTGCCAGCAGAAACTACGGGGACCTGGGGGGTTACACCTTC | CASRNYGDLGGYTF
TRBJ2-7 | TRBD2 | . | TRBV6-5 | TGTGCCAGCAGTTACTCCCGGTCTAGCGGGATTCACGAGCAGTACTTC | CASSYSRSSGIHEQYF
TRBJ2-3 | TRBD2 | few | TRBV5-1 | TGCGCCAGCGGCAGACAACACGGGGGGGAGTCATCAGATACGCAGTATTTT | CASGRQHGGESSDTQYF
TRBJ2-7 | TRBD1 | . | TRBV5-6 | TGTGCCAGCAGCTTGGATGGGACAGGCCCCTCCTACGAGCAGTACTTC | CASSLDGTGPSYEQYF
TRBJ2-7 | . | few | TRBV21-1 | TGTGCCAGCAGCCTAAGCGAGCGAGTCTCTAGGAACGAGCAGTACTTC | CASSLSERVSRNEQYF
TRBJ2-1 | TRBD2 | . | TRBV5-6 | TGTGCCAGCAGCTTCCGAGCGGGAGTGGGTAATGAGCAGTTCTTC | CASSFRAGVGNEQFF
TRBJ2-7 | . | . | TRBV14 | TGTGCCAGCAGCCAAGGTGGACTCCTCATAAGCTCCTACAATGAGCAGTACTTC | CASSQGGLLISSYNEQYF
TRBJ1-2 | TRBD1 | few | TRBV27 | TGTGCCAGCAGCCTCAGGGGGCATGGCTACACCTTC | CASSLRGHGYTF
TRBJ1-2 | . | . | TRBV5-1 | TGCGCCAGCAGCTCTCGACAGGACGAAGGCTACACCTTC | CASSSRQDEGYTF
TRBJ2-5 | . | . | TRBV6-1 | TGTGCCAGCAAGCAGGCGGGGGGACAGAAAGAGACCCAGTACTTC | CASKQAGGQKETQYF
TRBJ1-2 | . | few | TRBV5-1 | TGCGCCAGCCGAAATTCGGCCGACTACTATGGCTACACCTTC | CASRNSADYYGYTF